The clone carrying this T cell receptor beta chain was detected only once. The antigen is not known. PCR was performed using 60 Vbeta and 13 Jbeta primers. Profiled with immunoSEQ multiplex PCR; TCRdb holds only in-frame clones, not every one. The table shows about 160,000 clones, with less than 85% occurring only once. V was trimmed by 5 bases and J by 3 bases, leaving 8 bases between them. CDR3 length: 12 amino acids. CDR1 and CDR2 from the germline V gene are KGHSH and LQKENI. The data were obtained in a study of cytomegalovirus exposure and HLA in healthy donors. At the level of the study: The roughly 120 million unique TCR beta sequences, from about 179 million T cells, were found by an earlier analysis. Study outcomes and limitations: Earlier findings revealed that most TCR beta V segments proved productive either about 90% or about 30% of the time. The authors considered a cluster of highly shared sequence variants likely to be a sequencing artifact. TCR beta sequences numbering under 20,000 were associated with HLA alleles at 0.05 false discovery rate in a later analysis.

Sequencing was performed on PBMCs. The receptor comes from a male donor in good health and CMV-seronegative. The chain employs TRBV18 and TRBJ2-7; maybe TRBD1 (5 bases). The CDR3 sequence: CASSSTVYEQYF. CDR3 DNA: TGTGCCAGCTCATCGACAGTCTACGAGCAGTACTTC.